Listed below are T cell receptor beta chains from one sample, sequenced in a study of shared clonotypes between healthy human individuals. The protocol was immunoSEQ multiplex PCR, while the TCRdb copy is restricted to in-frame clones and leaves out a portion. The sample gives about 1 million clones, around four fifths of which show up once; approximately 1.5% is in the top ten. Specimen: memory CD4+ T cells sorted from blood. The receptors shown here come from a man aged 18-30 years in good health. Each CDR3 is given with its conserved first and last residue. The D gene is left open where the match is weak. Size is omitted from some rows. Given values are once, few, many or a class for expanded clones.

d_call,clone_size,j_call,v_call,cdr3_nt,cdr3_aa
NA,NA,TRBJ1-3,TRBV30,TGTGCCTGGAGTGTACCACACGGTGGAAACACCATATATTTT,CAWSVPHGGNTIYF
TRBD2,NA,TRBJ2-7,TRBV18,TGTGCCAGCTCAGCGACTAGCGGGACCACCTACGAGCAGTACTTC,CASSATSGTTYEQYF
NA,few,TRBJ2-1,TRBV10-3,TGTGCCATCAGTGATAAGAACAATGAGCAGTTCTTC,CAISDKNNEQFF
TRBD2,NA,TRBJ2-3,TRBV7-6,TGTGCCAGCAGCTTTCTAGCGGGGGCCACAGATACGCAGTATTTT,CASSFLAGATDTQYF
TRBD2,NA,TRBJ2-7,TRBV5-4,TGTGCCAGCAGCTTGATTCTAGCGGGGGGCGCCTACGAGCAGTACTTC,CASSLILAGGAYEQYF
NA,NA,TRBJ2-3,TRBV21-1,TGTGCCAGCAGCAGAGGACTAGCGGGAGTGATAGGAGGATTTTTTCTCAACACATATACGCAGTATTTT,CASSRGLAGVIGGFFLNTYTQYF
NA,NA,TRBJ2-7,TRBV5-1,TGCGCCAGCAGCGACAACAGGGCCCCCTACGAGCAGTACTTC,CASSDNRAPYEQYF
TRBD1,NA,TRBJ2-7,TRBV6-6,TGTGCCAGCACCACAGGGGCTTTCTCCTACGAGCAGTACTTC,CASTTGAFSYEQYF
NA,few,TRBJ2-3,TRBV18,TGTGCCAGCTCTATGGAGACAGATACGCAGTATTTT,CASSMETDTQYF
NA,once,TRBJ2-3,TRBV7-3,TGTGCCAGCAGCTTAAGGGGGGGCACAGATACGCAGTATTTT,CASSLRGGTDTQYF
NA,NA,TRBJ1-5,TRBV7-8,TGTGCCAGCAGCCCTGGACAGTCTCAGCCCCAGCATTTT,CASSPGQSQPQHF
NA,NA,TRBJ1-1,TRBV7-9,TGTGCCAGCAGCCTTGACCTCTCTGAAGCTTTCTTT,CASSLDLSEAFF
TRBD2,NA,TRBJ2-3,TRBV11-2,TGTGCCAGCAGCTTAGGGACTAGCGGCACAGATACGCAGTATTTT,CASSLGTSGTDTQYF
NA,few,TRBJ1-6,TRBV27,TGTGCCAGCAGTTATAGGGGTTCACCCCTCCACTTT,CASSYRGSPLHF
TRBD2,NA,TRBJ2-7,TRBV6-5,TGTGCCAGCAGTTCAGGGACTAGCGGTCTTGGGGAGCAGTACTTC,CASSSGTSGLGEQYF
NA,NA,TRBJ2-3,TRBV5-1,TGCGCCAGCAGCTTAGGCGCAGATACGCAGTATTTT,CASSLGADTQYF
NA,NA,TRBJ2-2,TRBV6-6,TGTGCCAGCAGTTACTCGCCCGGGGAGCTGTTTTTT,CASSYSPGELFF
NA,NA,TRBJ2-1,TRBV5-6,TGTGCCAGCAGCAGCCCCGGAGGTTGGAATGAGCAGTTCTTC,CASSSPGGWNEQFF
TRBD2,NA,TRBJ2-3,TRBV2,TGTGCCAGCAAGGGGACTAGCGGAAGCACAGATACGCAGTATTTT,CASKGTSGSTDTQYF
NA,NA,TRBJ2-2,TRBV7-4,TGTGCCAGCAGGAACACCGGGGAGCTGTTTTTT,CASRNTGELFF
NA,NA,TRBJ2-3,TRBV29-1,TGCAGCGTAGTCGGGGCTCGAGGCACAGATACGCAGTATTTT,CSVVGARGTDTQYF
TRBD2,once,TRBJ2-3,TRBV25-1,TGTGCCAGCAGTGAATCGGGACTACTGAGCGCCGATACGCAGTATTTT,CASSESGLLSADTQYF
TRBD1,few,TRBJ1-4,TRBV30,TGTGCCTGTCCCGGACAGGGGAGTGAAAAACTGTTTTTT,CACPGQGSEKLFF
NA,NA,TRBJ1-2,TRBV6-5,TGTGCCAGCAGTTCTCCGTCGGCAGGGTCTAACTATGGCTACACCTTC,CASSSPSAGSNYGYTF
NA,NA,TRBJ1-5,TRBV23-1,TGCGCCAGCAGTCAATCGTCCGCCGGGGGCAAACTTCAGCCCCAGCATTTT,CASSQSSAGGKLQPQHF
TRBD1,NA,TRBJ1-1,TRBV7-9,TGTGCCAGCAGCCATCGACAGGGTACTGAAGCTTTCTTT,CASSHRQGTEAFF
NA,NA,TRBJ2-6,TRBV11-2,TGTGCCAGCAGCTTAGGGCAGTCTGGGGCCAACGTCCTGACTTTC,CASSLGQSGANVLTF
NA,NA,TRBJ2-5,TRBV25-1,TGTGCCAGCAGTTACCAGTGGACAGGGAGGGGAGAGACCCAGTACTTC,CASSYQWTGRGETQYF
TRBD1,NA,TRBJ1-2,TRBV28,TGTGCCAGCAGTTTATTGGGGACAGGTGTGAACTCCCACTATGGCTACACCTTC,CASSLLGTGVNSHYGYTF
NA,NA,TRBJ2-1,TRBV11-3,TGTGCCAGCAGCATCCTTACTACAGGGATTCAGTTCTTC,CASSILTTGIQFF
NA,few,TRBJ1-1,TRBV6-1,TGTGCCAGCAGCTTACTACGCCGGGAAAACACTGAAGCTTTCTTT,CASSLLRRENTEAFF
TRBD1,few,TRBJ1-2,TRBV2,TGTGCCAGCAGCGGGACAGGGCTTAACTATGGCTACACCTTC,CASSGTGLNYGYTF
NA,NA,TRBJ1-4,TRBV7-2,TGTGCCAGCAGCATCAGGGGAAAGAATGAAAAACTGTTTTTT,CASSIRGKNEKLFF
TRBD1,NA,TRBJ2-1,TRBV30,TGTGCCTGCCCTAGACTAGGGACAGGGGGCAATGAGCAGTTCTTC,CACPRLGTGGNEQFF
NA,few,TRBJ2-2,TRBV4-3,TGCGCCAGCAGCCACGACTTTAACACCGGGGAGCTGTTTTTT,CASSHDFNTGELFF
NA,few,TRBJ1-6,TRBV27,TGTGCCAGCAGTCCCAGGGTTGAAGGTTCACCCCTCCACTTT,CASSPRVEGSPLHF
NA,NA,TRBJ2-3,TRBV7-6,TGTGCCAGCAGCTTAAACTTAGGATGGGATACGCAGTATTTT,CASSLNLGWDTQYF
NA,NA,TRBJ2-5,TRBV20-1,TGCAGTGCTTATTTTCCAGAGACCCAGTACTTC,CSAYFPETQYF
TRBD1,NA,TRBJ1-6,TRBV6-6,TGTGCCAGCAGCGCCGGGACAGGGGTTACTACACCCCTCCACTTT,CASSAGTGVTTPLHF
NA,NA,TRBJ2-5,TRBV19,TGTGCCAGTAGTATGTCACATGGGCCCGAGACCCAGTACTTC,CASSMSHGPETQYF
NA,NA,TRBJ2-5,TRBV20-1,TGCAGTTCACAACGCCAAGAGACCCAGTACTTC,CSSQRQETQYF
NA,NA,TRBJ2-1,TRBV4-3,TGCGCCAGCAGCCAAGCATTGGCCCTCCGGGACTTAACTAATGAGCAGTTCTTC,CASSQALALRDLTNEQFF
NA,NA,TRBJ1-1,TRBV6-6,TGTGCCAGCAGCCTCCAAACCCGGACTGAAGCTTTCTTT,CASSLQTRTEAFF
NA,NA,TRBJ1-4,TRBV7-2,TGTGCCAGCAGCTTACAGGCAGACCATAATGAAAAACTGTTTTTT,CASSLQADHNEKLFF
NA,few,TRBJ1-4,TRBV6-6,TGTGCCAGCAGTTACGAGGGACGACGTAATGAAAAACTGTTTTTT,CASSYEGRRNEKLFF
NA,NA,TRBJ1-1,TRBV18,TGTGCCAGCTCACCACTCGGATCGAACACTGAAGCTTTCTTT,CASSPLGSNTEAFF
NA,NA,TRBJ2-7,TRBV5-5,TGTGCCAGCAGCGCTAGTAGGAACCAAAACTACGAGCAGTACTTC,CASSASRNQNYEQYF
NA,once,TRBJ2-2,TRBV10-3,TGTGCCATCAGTGAAGGCGGGACACTGAACACCGGGGAGCTGTTTTTT,CAISEGGTLNTGELFF
TRBD1,NA,TRBJ1-6,TRBV19,TGTGCCAGTAGTACCTGGACAGGGGCTTCACCCCTCCACTTT,CASSTWTGASPLHF
TRBD2,NA,TRBJ2-3,TRBV10-3,TGTGCCATCAGTGAGTCGACGGGGCTAGCGGGCACAGATACGCAGTATTTT,CAISESTGLAGTDTQYF